The clone carrying this TCR beta chain was seen only a few times. The entry originates in a study of beta chain features in type 1 diabetes. V shed 0 bases and J shed 6 bases, with 9 bases lying between them. Germline CDR1 SGHRS, CDR2 YFSETQ. The CDR3 is 13 amino acids. Every bit of the isolated RNA underwent reverse transcription, so sequencing read expressed TCRB transcripts. An average of roughly 950,000 reads was obtained from stem cell-like memory T cell samples. The data were produced by immunoSEQ multiplex PCR, yet TCRdb's version contains in-frame clones alone and is incomplete. The data contain under 25,000 clones, about 50% of them seen just once; the ten biggest clones take up around 0.45%.

The receptor's source is a man aged 18-30 years in good health. Sequenced input: stem cell memory CD4+ T cells from blood. The chain links TRBV5-1 to TRBJ1-2, with D perhaps matching TRBD1 (5 bases). The CDR3 coding sequence is TGCGCCAGCAGCTTGGTGGAAGGGGATGGCTACACCTTC. Protein product: CASSLVEGDGYTF. Variable domain in full (rest from reference TRBV5-1 and TRBJ1-2): KAGVTQTPRYLIKTRGQQVTLSCSPISGHRSVSWYQQTPGQGLQFLFEYFSETQRNKGNFPGRFSGRQFSNSRSEMNVSTLELGDSALYLCASSLVEGDGYTFGSGTRLTVV.